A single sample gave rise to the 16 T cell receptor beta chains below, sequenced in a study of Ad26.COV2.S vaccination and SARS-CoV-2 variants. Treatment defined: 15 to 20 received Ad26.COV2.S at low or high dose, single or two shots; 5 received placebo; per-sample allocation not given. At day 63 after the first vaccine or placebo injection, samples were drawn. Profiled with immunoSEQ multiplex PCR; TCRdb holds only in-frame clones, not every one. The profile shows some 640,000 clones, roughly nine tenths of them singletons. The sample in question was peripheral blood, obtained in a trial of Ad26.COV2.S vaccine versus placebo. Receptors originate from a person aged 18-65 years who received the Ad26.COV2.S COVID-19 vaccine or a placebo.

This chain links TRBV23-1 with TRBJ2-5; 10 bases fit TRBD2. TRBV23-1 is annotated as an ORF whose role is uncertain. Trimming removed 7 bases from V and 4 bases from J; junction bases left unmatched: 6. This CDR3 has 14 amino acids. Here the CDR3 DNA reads TGCGCCAGCAAACCGGGACTAGCGAGAGAGACCCAGTACTTC. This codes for CASKPGLARETQYF.

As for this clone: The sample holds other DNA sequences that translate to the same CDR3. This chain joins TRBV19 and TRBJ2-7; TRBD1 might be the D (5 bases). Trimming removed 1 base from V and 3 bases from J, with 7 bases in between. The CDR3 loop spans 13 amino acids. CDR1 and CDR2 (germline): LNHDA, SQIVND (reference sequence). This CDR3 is CASSIGQFYEQYF. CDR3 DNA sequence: TGTGCCAGTAGTATAGGACAGTTCTACGAGCAGTACTTC.

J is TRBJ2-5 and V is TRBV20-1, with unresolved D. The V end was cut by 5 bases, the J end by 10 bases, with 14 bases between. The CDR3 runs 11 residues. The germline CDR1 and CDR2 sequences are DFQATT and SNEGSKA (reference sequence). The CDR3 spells CSAQHHQDQYF. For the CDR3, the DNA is TGCAGTGCTCAACACCACCAGGACCAGTACTTC.

CDR3 sequence (DNA): TGTGCCAGCAGTGAAAGAGGGGACTACAATGAGCAGTTCTTC. Protein product: CASSERGDYNEQFF. The chain links TRBV2 to TRBJ2-1, with D possibly being TRBD1 or TRBD2 (5 bases each). This CDR3 region has 14 residues. V lost 2 bases, J lost 3 bases, and 8 bases lay in between. Germline values: CDR1 SNHLY, CDR2 FYNNEI.

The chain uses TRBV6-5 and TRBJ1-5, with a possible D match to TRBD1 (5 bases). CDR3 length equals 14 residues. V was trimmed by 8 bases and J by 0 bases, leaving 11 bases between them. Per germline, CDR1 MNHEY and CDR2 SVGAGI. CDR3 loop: CASQQVYSNQPQHF. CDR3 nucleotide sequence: TGTGCCAGCCAACAGGTTTATAGCAATCAGCCCCAGCATTTT.

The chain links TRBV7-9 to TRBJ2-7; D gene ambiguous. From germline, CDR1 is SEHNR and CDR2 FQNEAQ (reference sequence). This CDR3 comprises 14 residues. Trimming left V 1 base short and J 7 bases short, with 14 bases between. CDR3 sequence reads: CASSLVTNLGEQYF. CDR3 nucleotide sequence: TGTGCCAGCAGCTTAGTGACAAATCTGGGAGAGCAGTACTTC. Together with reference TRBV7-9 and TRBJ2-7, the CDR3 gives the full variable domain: DTGVSQNPRHKITKRGQNVTFRCDPISEHNRLYWYRQTLGQGPEFLTYFQNEAQLEKSRLLSDRFSAERPKGSFSTLEIQRTEQGDSAMYLCASSLVTNLGEQYFGPGTRLTVT.

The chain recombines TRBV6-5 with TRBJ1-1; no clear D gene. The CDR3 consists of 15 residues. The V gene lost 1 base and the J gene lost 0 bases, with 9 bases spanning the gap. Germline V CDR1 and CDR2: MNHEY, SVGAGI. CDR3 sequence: CASSYFARLNTEAFF. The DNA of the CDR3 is TGTGCCAGCAGTTACTTCGCCAGGCTGAACACTGAAGCTTTCTTT.

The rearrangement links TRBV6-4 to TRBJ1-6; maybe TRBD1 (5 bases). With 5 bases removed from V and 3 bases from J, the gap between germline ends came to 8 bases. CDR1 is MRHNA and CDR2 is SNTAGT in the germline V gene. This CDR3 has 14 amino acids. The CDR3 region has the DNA TGTGCCAGCAGTCAACAGGTCTATAATTCACCCCTCCACTTT. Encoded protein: CASSQQVYNSPLHF.

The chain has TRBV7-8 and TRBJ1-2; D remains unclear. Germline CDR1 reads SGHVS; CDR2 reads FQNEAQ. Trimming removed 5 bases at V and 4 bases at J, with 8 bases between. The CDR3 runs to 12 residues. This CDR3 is CASSGPSYGYTF. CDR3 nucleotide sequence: TGTGCCAGCAGCGGACCTTCCTATGGCTACACCTTC.

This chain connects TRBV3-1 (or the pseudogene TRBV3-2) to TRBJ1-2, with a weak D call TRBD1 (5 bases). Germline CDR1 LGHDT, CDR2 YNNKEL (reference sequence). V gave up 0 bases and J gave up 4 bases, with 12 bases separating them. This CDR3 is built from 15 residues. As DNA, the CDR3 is TGTGCCAGCAGCCAAGAGGGGGACGGTGGCTATGGCTACACCTTC. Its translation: CASSQEGDGGYGYTF.

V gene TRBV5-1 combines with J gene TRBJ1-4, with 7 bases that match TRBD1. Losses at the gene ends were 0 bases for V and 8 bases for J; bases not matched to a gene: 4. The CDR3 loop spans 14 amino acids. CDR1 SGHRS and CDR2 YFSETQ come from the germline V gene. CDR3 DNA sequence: TGCGCCAGCAGCTTGGAGGCAGGGGGGGAAAAACTGTTTTTT. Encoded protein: CASSLEAGGEKLFF.

CDR3: CASSRMQGDEKLFF. The CDR3 DNA reads as TGTGCCAGCAGCCGGATGCAGGGCGATGAAAAACTGTTTTTT. The chain carries TRBV7-9 and TRBJ1-4; TRBD1 might be the D (5 bases). CDR3 length equals 14 residues. V was pared by 5 bases and J by 6 bases, with 13 bases between. Germline CDR1 is SEHNR and CDR2 is FQNEAQ (reference sequence).

This CDR3 reads CASSLQEGSSYEQYF. The CDR3 DNA reads TGTGCCAGCAGCTTACAGGAGGGGTCCTCCTACGAGCAGTACTTC. The V call is TRBV11-2, the J call TRBJ2-7; possible D gene TRBD2, 6 bases. CDR3 length: 15 amino acids. V dropped 2 bases and J dropped 0 bases, with 11 bases sitting between them. Germline V gives CDR1 SGHAT, CDR2 FQNNGV.

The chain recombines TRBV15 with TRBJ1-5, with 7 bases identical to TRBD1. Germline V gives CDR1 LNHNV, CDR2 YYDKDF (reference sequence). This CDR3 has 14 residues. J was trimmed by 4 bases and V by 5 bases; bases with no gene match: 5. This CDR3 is CATSVGGGNQPQHF. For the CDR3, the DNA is TGTGCCACCAGCGTAGGGGGCGGGAATCAGCCCCAGCATTTT.

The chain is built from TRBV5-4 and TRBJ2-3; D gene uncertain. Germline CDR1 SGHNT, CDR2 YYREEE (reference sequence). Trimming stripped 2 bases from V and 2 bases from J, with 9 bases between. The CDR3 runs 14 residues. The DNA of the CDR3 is TGTGCCAGCAGCTTTGGAGAGTACACAGATACGCAGTATTTT. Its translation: CASSFGEYTDTQYF.

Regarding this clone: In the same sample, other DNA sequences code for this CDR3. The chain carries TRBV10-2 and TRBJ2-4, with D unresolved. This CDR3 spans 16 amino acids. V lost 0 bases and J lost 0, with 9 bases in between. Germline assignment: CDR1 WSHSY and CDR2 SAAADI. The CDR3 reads CASSESGGLAKNIQYF. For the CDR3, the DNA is TGCGCCAGCAGTGAGTCGGGCGGCCTAGCCAAAAACATTCAGTACTTC.